The 31 T cell receptor beta chains below all came from one sample that was sequenced in a study of T cell responses to AZD1222 COVID-19 vaccine. TCRdb keeps only in-frame clones here, not all; method: immunoSEQ multiplex PCR. This table has some 140,000 clones, 85% to 95% appearing once. Sequenced material: peripheral blood, taken 28 days after the second AZD1222 dose. These receptors were obtained from an adult who received the AZD1222 COVID-19 vaccine.

The chain recombines TRBV4-2 with TRBJ1-1; D is unresolved. The V end lost 0 bases, the J end lost 0 bases, and 20 bases lay between the germline ends. Germline CDR1 and CDR2: LGHNA and YNFKEQ. There are 19 residues in the CDR3. The DNA of the CDR3 is TGTGCCAGCAGCCAAGATAGGGCCGGTGAACGGAACATGAACACTGAAGCTTTCTTT. Its translation: CASSQDRAGERNMNTEAFF.

The chain uses TRBV6-8 and TRBJ2-1; D perhaps matches TRBD2 (7 bases). The CDR3 consists of 16 residues. V lost 7 bases and J 2 bases, leaving 18 bases between the germline ends. CDR1 and CDR2 from the germline V gene are MNHGY and SAAAGT. The CDR3 reads CASTAQGRGTYNEQFF. Here the CDR3 DNA reads TGTGCCAGCACCGCTCAGGGGCGGGGGACCTACAATGAGCAGTTCTTC.

In this sample, this clone turned up once. The chain recombines TRBV6-2 or TRBV6-3 with TRBJ1-2, with TRBD1 as a possible D gene (6 bases). Germline assignment: CDR1 MNHEY and CDR2 SVGEGT. CDR3 size: 15 residues. Trimming removed 4 bases from V and 2 bases from J, with 14 bases in between. The CDR3, as DNA: TGTGCCAGCAGTTTTCCCCCCGACAGGAACTATGGCTACACCTTC. Translation: CASSFPPDRNYGYTF.

CDR3 coding DNA: TGTGCCAGCAGTTTTGACCTCTATAATTCACCCCTCCACTTT. Protein sequence: CASSFDLYNSPLHF. This chain uses TRBV27 with TRBJ1-6; D call uncertain. From germline, CDR1 is MNHEY and CDR2 SMNVEV (reference sequence). The CDR3 runs 14 residues. V gave up 3 bases and J gave up 3 bases, with 6 bases separating them.

About this clone: Other DNA variants within this sample encode the same CDR3. The CDR3 spells CAWSVNSPLHF. The CDR3 DNA sequence: TGTGCCTGGAGTGTAAATTCACCCCTCCACTTT. This sequence joins TRBV30 and TRBJ1-6; D uncertain. Germline lookup yields CDR1 GTSNPN and CDR2 SVGIG (reference sequence). The CDR3 runs to 11 residues. The V and J ends lost 0 bases and 7 bases respectively, with 1 base between them.

Notes on this clone: This sample includes further DNA sequences coding for the same CDR3. V and J are TRBV30 and TRBJ1-6; perhaps TRBD1 as D (6 bases). CDR1 and CDR2 from the germline V gene are GTSNPN and SVGIG (reference sequence). The V end lost 5 bases, the J end lost 7 bases, and 9 bases lay between the germline ends. The length of the CDR3 is 12 residues. This chain's CDR3 is CAWDRRNSPLHF. DNA for the CDR3: TGTGCCTGGGACAGGAGAAATTCACCCCTCCACTTT. Based on the CDR3 plus reference TRBV30 and TRBJ1-6, the full variable domain is SQTIHQWPATLVQPVGSPLSLECTVEGTSNPNLYWYRQAAGRGLQLLFYSVGIGQISSEVPQNLSASRPQDRQFILSSKKLLLSDSGFYLCAWDRRNSPLHFGNGTRLTVT.

The chain combines TRBV12-3 or TRBV12-4 with TRBJ2-3; unclear D gene. Trimming took off 6 bases at V and 6 bases at J, with 10 bases between the two ends. This CDR3 comprises 12 residues. The CDR3 DNA reads as TGTGCCAGCAGCCATACCCGGGATACGCAGTATTTT. Translating gives CASSHTRDTQYF.

The gene calls are TRBV3-1 (or the pseudogene TRBV3-2) and TRBJ2-1; D may be TRBD1 (5 bases). The CDR3 is 16 amino acids. The V gene's germline CDR1 is LGHDT and CDR2 YNNKEL (reference sequence). V lost 4 bases to trimming and J lost 7 bases, with 20 bases between them. The CDR3 here is CASSLFPLLQDNEQFF. The CDR3 coding sequence is TGTGCCAGCAGCCTATTCCCCCTGTTACAGGATAATGAGCAGTTCTTC.

The chain is built from TRBV28 and TRBJ1-1, with no clear D. The CDR3 has 12 residues. CDR1 and CDR2 from the germline V gene are MDHEN and SYDVKM. V was trimmed by 7 bases and J by 4 bases, leaving 10 bases between them. CDR3 sequence: CASIEGSTEAFF. The CDR3 DNA reads TGTGCCAGCATAGAGGGATCCACTGAAGCTTTCTTT.

This chain uses TRBV5-4 with TRBJ2-3; unclear D gene. V was cut by 2 bases and J by 6 bases, with 7 bases left in between. This CDR3 region has 12 residues. Germline CDR1 and CDR2: SGHNT and YYREEE (reference sequence). In DNA form, the CDR3 reads TGTGCCAGCAGCTTCAAAGGGGATACGCAGTATTTT. Protein: CASSFKGDTQYF.

The rearrangement joins TRBV2 to TRBJ1-4, with TRBD1 matching 7 bases. This CDR3 region has 16 residues. Trimming took 6 bases from V and 3 from J; bases not matched to a gene: 10. The germline CDR1 and CDR2 sequences are SNHLY and FYNNEI. CDR3 residues: CASRATGAVPNEKLFF. The CDR3 DNA reads as TGTGCCAGCAGAGCTACAGGGGCTGTGCCTAATGAAAAACTGTTTTTT. Looking up the rest from reference TRBV2 and TRBJ1-4 gives the full variable domain: EPEVTQTPSHQVTQMGQEVILRCVPISNHLYFYWYRQILGQKVEFLVSFYNNEISEKSEIFDDQFSVERPDGSNFTLKIRSTKLEDSAMYFCASRATGAVPNEKLFFGSGTQLSVL.

The CDR3 is CASSLASWEITEAFF. The CDR3 nucleotides are TGCGCCAGCAGCTTGGCCTCGTGGGAGATCACTGAAGCTTTCTTT. V and J are TRBV5-1 and TRBJ1-1; no clear D. Germline assignment: CDR1 SGHRS and CDR2 YFSETQ. The CDR3 consists of 15 residues. Between the trimmed V and J ends, which lost 0 bases and 4 bases, there was a span of 13 bases.

J is TRBJ1-2 and V is TRBV5-1; 9 bases match TRBD1. Trimming cost V 1 base and J 6 bases; bases outside gene matches: 7. Germline CDR1 is SGHRS and CDR2 is YFSETQ. This CDR3 comprises 15 residues. The CDR3 spells CASSLPGTGNHGYTF. The CDR3 DNA sequence: TGCGCCAGCAGCTTGCCCGGGACAGGGAACCATGGCTACACCTTC.

This chain connects TRBV27 to TRBJ2-2; D is possibly TRBD2 (5 bases). Per germline, CDR1 MNHEY and CDR2 SMNVEV (reference sequence). The CDR3 totals 14 residues. The V end lost 5 bases, the J end lost 7 bases, and 14 bases lay between the germline ends. The chain's CDR3 is CASSPTPAVGELFF. CDR3 sequence (DNA): TGTGCCAGCAGTCCCACCCCAGCGGTCGGGGAGCTGTTTTTT.

Comment on this clone: The junction and the germline gene differ at one end; a read error may be behind it. The CDR3 protein is CASSYSMDRLGIF. In DNA, the CDR3 is TGTGCCAGCAGTTACTCGATGGACAGACTTGGGATCTTC. The chain is built from TRBV6-5 and TRBJ2-1; a possible D gene is TRBD1 (6 bases). The germline V gene has CDR1 MNHEY and CDR2 SVGAGI. The CDR3 runs 13 residues.

The chain recombines TRBV25-1 with TRBJ1-5, with D unclear. V was pared by 0 bases and J by 0 bases, with 0 bases between. This CDR3 contains 13 residues. CDR1 MGHDK and CDR2 SYGVNS come from the germline V gene. The CDR3 region is CASSEYSNQPQHF. The DNA of the CDR3 is TGTGCCAGCAGTGAATATAGCAATCAGCCCCAGCATTTT.

The chain joins TRBV7-2 to TRBJ2-3, with TRBD2 identical over 8 bases. CDR1 and CDR2 (germline): SGHTA, FQGNSA. J was trimmed by 0 bases and V by 4 bases; bases with no gene match: 12. The CDR3 totals 18 residues. The CDR3 loop is CASSSYPYVAGSTDTQYF. The CDR3 bases are TGTGCCAGCAGCTCCTACCCCTACGTAGCGGGGAGCACAGATACGCAGTATTTT.

V usage is TRBV7-2 and J usage is TRBJ2-1, with D maybe TRBD1 (5 bases). The V gene lost 5 bases and the J gene lost 7 bases, with 21 bases spanning the gap. The CDR3 runs 16 residues. Germline CDR1 reads SGHTA; CDR2 reads FQGNSA. The DNA for the CDR3 is TGTGCCAGCAGCCGCCCTCGAAAGGGGCCGGAGAATGAGCAGTTCTTC. It codes for CASSRPRKGPENEQFF.

The chain has TRBV27 and TRBJ2-3, with 9 bases identical to TRBD2. CDR3 length: 18 residues. Germline lookup yields CDR1 MNHEY and CDR2 SMNVEV (reference sequence). V shed 5 bases and J 3 bases; nucleotides not matched to a gene: 15. DNA for the CDR3: TGTGCCAGCAGTCCCACCCCCGGGGGAGCGGGGGGTACAGATACGCAGTATTTT. It codes for CASSPTPGGAGGTDTQYF.

The chain combines TRBV5-1 with TRBJ1-2, with D perhaps matching TRBD1 (6 bases). Trimming removed 0 bases from V and 2 bases from J, with 11 bases in between. The germline CDR1 and CDR2 sequences are SGHRS and YFSETQ. This CDR3 contains 15 residues. For the CDR3, the DNA is TGCGCCAGCAGCTTGGAAGGAACAGGGAACTATGGCTACACCTTC. Its protein product is CASSLEGTGNYGYTF. Full variable domain (missing parts from reference TRBV5-1 and TRBJ1-2): KAGVTQTPRYLIKTRGQQVTLSCSPISGHRSVSWYQQTPGQGLQFLFEYFSETQRNKGNFPGRFSGRQFSNSRSEMNVSTLELGDSALYLCASSLEGTGNYGYTFGSGTRLTVV.

This chain uses TRBV5-6 with TRBJ2-5; unclear D gene. Per the germline V gene, CDR1 is SGHDT and CDR2 is YYEEEE. V was cut by 0 bases and J by 2 bases, with 8 bases left in between. The length of the CDR3 is 14 residues. Here the CDR3 reads CASSLADGQETQYF. The DNA of the CDR3 is TGTGCCAGCAGCTTGGCCGACGGGCAAGAGACCCAGTACTTC.

The chain couples TRBV29-1 to TRBJ2-1, with TRBD2 as a possible D gene (5 bases). CDR3 length: 16 amino acids. Germline V CDR1 and CDR2: SQVTM, ANQGSEA. V gave up 1 base and J gave up 0 bases, with 13 bases separating them. The chain's CDR3 is CSVEALGESSYNEQFF. DNA for the CDR3: TGCAGCGTTGAAGCCCTCGGGGAGAGCTCCTACAATGAGCAGTTCTTC.

This chain links TRBV7-9 with TRBJ2-7, with 7 bases aligning to TRBD1. Germline V gene sequence: CDR1 SEHNR, CDR2 FQNEAQ (reference sequence). The CDR3 contains 14 residues. V shed 4 bases, J shed 7 bases, and the junction held 10 bases outside the gene matches. CDR3: CASSWTQGSGEQYF. The CDR3 region has the DNA TGTGCCAGCAGCTGGACACAGGGGTCGGGGGAGCAGTACTTC.

The chain carries TRBV4-3 and TRBJ1-5, with a weak D call TRBD1 (5 bases). Germline V gives CDR1 LGHNA, CDR2 YSLEER. Deletions cut 5 bases from V and 3 bases from J, with 8 bases between. The CDR3 extends over 13 amino acids. The CDR3 bases are TGCGCCAGCAGCGGGGCGGCCAATCAGCCCCAGCATTTT. It yields the protein CASSGAANQPQHF.

The gene calls are TRBV20-1 and TRBJ2-1, with no clear D. V lost 3 bases and J 6 bases, leaving 6 bases between the germline ends. The CDR3 contains 11 residues. Per germline, CDR1 DFQATT and CDR2 SNEGSKA (reference sequence). The CDR3 nucleotides are TGCAGTGCTAGGGTCGGCAATGAGCAGTTCTTC. Protein product: CSARVGNEQFF.

DNA of the CDR3: TGCGCCAGCAGCCAAGATTGGGAAGGCCTGAGCTCCTATAATTCACCCCTCCACTTT. Its protein is CASSQDWEGLSSYNSPLHF. The V gene is TRBV4-1, the J gene TRBJ1-6; D is ambiguous. The germline gives CDR1 MGHRA, CDR2 YSYEKL. The CDR3 extends over 19 amino acids. The V and J ends lost 0 bases and 0 bases respectively, with 15 bases between them.

The J gene is TRBJ1-5, the V gene TRBV4-2; D may be TRBD1 (5 bases). Between the trimmed V and J ends, which lost 4 bases and 7 bases, there was a span of 17 bases. This CDR3 contains 15 residues. Germline V gene sequence: CDR1 LGHNA, CDR2 YNFKEQ. The CDR3 nucleotides are TGTGCCAGCAGCCCAACGATAGAGGGGCACCAGCCCCAGCATTTT. Translating it yields CASSPTIEGHQPQHF.

This clone was observed a single time. This chain joins TRBV6-5 and TRBJ1-4; 10 nucleotides agree with TRBD1. CDR1 and CDR2 (germline): MNHEY, SVGAGI. The length of the CDR3 is 13 residues. The junction had 6 bases not matched to a gene; V was cut back by 10 bases and J by 7 bases. CDR3 sequence reads: CATSRTGGEKLFF. As DNA, the CDR3 is TGTGCCACCTCCAGGACAGGGGGTGAAAAACTGTTTTTT.

J is TRBJ2-5 and V is TRBV5-4; no firm D call. Per germline, CDR1 SGHNT and CDR2 YYREEE (reference sequence). This CDR3 has 13 residues. V lost 0 bases, J lost 5 bases, and 8 bases lay in between. The CDR3 sequence is CASSLANEETQYF. CDR3 nucleotides: TGTGCCAGCAGCTTGGCCAACGAGGAGACCCAGTACTTC. The full variable domain, in which reference TRBV5-4 and TRBJ2-5 provide the parts outside the CDR3, is ETGVTQSPTHLIKTRGQQVTLRCSSQSGHNTVSWYQQALGQGPQFIFQYYREEENGRGNFPPRFSGLQFPNYSSELNVNALELDDSALYLCASSLANEETQYFGPGTRLLVL.

The genes are TRBV9 and TRBJ1-4; 7 bases fit TRBD1. CDR3 length: 16 residues. From germline, CDR1 is SGDLS and CDR2 YYNGEE. V lost 4 bases, J lost 7 bases, and 13 bases stayed unmatched. This CDR3 is CASSPQGGGTREKLFF. The CDR3 bases are TGTGCCAGCAGCCCCCAGGGGGGGGGTACACGTGAAAAACTGTTTTTT. Filled out from reference TRBV9 and TRBJ1-4, the complete variable domain reads DSGVTQTPKHLITATGQRVTLRCSPRSGDLSVYWYQQSLDQGLQFLIQYYNGEERAKGNILERFSAQQFPDLHSELNLSSLELGDSALYFCASSPQGGGTREKLFFGSGTQLSVL.

The chain links TRBV2 to TRBJ2-1, with 12 bases fitting TRBD2. This CDR3 contains 16 residues. The trim removed 5 bases at V and 3 bases at J, leaving 5 bases unmatched. Germline-derived CDR1 and CDR2 are SNHLY and FYNNEI. The CDR3 spells CASSPSGGAIYNEQFF. DNA of the CDR3: TGTGCCAGCAGTCCTAGCGGGGGGGCTATCTACAATGAGCAGTTCTTC.